The 27 T cell receptor beta chains below all came from one sample that was sequenced in a study of CD8 T cells in Susac syndrome. Random hexamers primed reverse transcription of about 0.45 to 1 ug RNA. MiXCR, applied by TCRdb to the immunoSEQ multiplex PCR reads, yields one record per CDR3 protein. The sample holds 150,000 to 200,000 distinct CDR3 sequences; roughly 95% are singletons and the top ten take roughly 0.16%. The sequencing input was CD8+ T cells from PBMCs. Receptors originate from a human donor with multiple sclerosis.

The chain couples TRBV20-1 to TRBJ2-2; D gene ambiguous. Trimming stripped 3 bases from V and 6 bases from J, with 11 bases between. This CDR3 comprises 13 residues. Germline loops: CDR1 DFQATT, CDR2 SNEGSKA (reference sequence). This CDR3 is CSASHSRPGELFF. CDR3 DNA: TGCAGTGCTAGTCATTCGAGACCCGGGGAGCTGTTTTTT.

This chain links TRBV27 with TRBJ1-4; D perhaps matches TRBD1 (6 bases). V was shortened by 6 bases and J by 5 bases, with 16 bases between the two germline ends. In germline, CDR1 is MNHEY, CDR2 SMNVEV (reference sequence). CDR3 length: 15 residues. CDR3 sequence reads: CASSQGSQKNEKLFF. The DNA for the CDR3 is TGTGCCAGCAGCCAGGGGAGCCAGAAGAATGAAAAACTGTTTTTT.

The chain uses TRBV4-1 and TRBJ1-6; D is ambiguous. The V gene lost 2 bases and the J gene lost 7 bases, with 18 bases spanning the gap. The CDR3 sequence is 17 residues long. Germline V gene data show CDR1 as MGHRA and CDR2 as YSYEKL. The chain's CDR3 is CASSQLAQPPWNSPLHF. The CDR3 nucleotides read TGCGCCAGCAGCCAACTAGCACAGCCCCCTTGGAATTCACCCCTCCACTTT.

The chain uses TRBV15 and TRBJ1-1; D is perhaps TRBD1 (5 bases). V was cut by 1 base and J by 1 base, with 7 bases left in between. This CDR3 comprises 14 residues. Germline values: CDR1 LNHNV, CDR2 YYDKDF (reference sequence). CDR3 sequence reads: CATSRGGGNTEAFF. CDR3 DNA sequence: TGTGCCACCAGCAGAGGTGGGGGGAACACTGAAGCTTTCTTT.

The genes are TRBV29-1 and TRBJ1-2; 10 nucleotides agree with TRBD1. With 5 bases clipped from V and 4 bases from J, the junction kept 7 bases outside the gene matches. Germline lookup yields CDR1 SQVTM and CDR2 ANQGSEA. The CDR3 totals 14 residues. CDR3 nucleotides: TGCAGCGTTCCCTGGGGACAGGGGACCTATGGCTACACCTTC. It specifies CSVPWGQGTYGYTF.

The sample holds a few counts of this clonotype. This chain uses TRBV20-1 with TRBJ2-1; D is perhaps TRBD1 (6 bases). Germline CDR1 reads DFQATT; CDR2 reads SNEGSKA (reference sequence). Trimming cost V 6 bases and J 4 bases, with 10 bases left between them. The CDR3 covers 12 residues. This CDR3 reads CSAPDSYNEQFF. CDR3 nucleotide sequence: TGCAGTGCCCCGGACAGTTACAATGAGCAGTTCTTC.

This clonotype was counted a single time. The genes are TRBV12-5 and TRBJ1-2; D is uncertain. This CDR3 comprises 13 residues. Trimming removed 4 bases from V and 7 bases from J, with 13 bases in between. Germline V gene sequence: CDR1 LGHNT, CDR2 FRNRAP. CDR3 region: CASGSHIIFGYTF. In DNA, the CDR3 is TGTGCTAGTGGTTCCCACATAATTTTTGGCTACACCTTC.

This chain uses TRBV30 with TRBJ2-3; D call uncertain. Trimming pared 1 base from V and 10 bases from J, leaving 6 bases between. CDR1 GTSNPN and CDR2 SVGIG come from the germline V gene (reference sequence). CDR3 length: 10 amino acids. CDR3 residues: CAWSAGAQYF. DNA for the CDR3: TGTGCCTGGAGTGCCGGTGCGCAGTATTTT.

V gene TRBV29-1 combines with J gene TRBJ2-7; D remains unclear. Germline V CDR1 and CDR2: SQVTM, ANQGSEA. This CDR3 is built from 12 residues. V was shortened by 0 bases and J by 3 bases, with 6 bases between the two germline ends. The CDR3: CSVEEGHYEQYF. The CDR3 bases are TGCAGCGTTGAAGAAGGGCACTACGAGCAGTACTTC.

The rearrangement joins TRBV7-9 to TRBJ1-2, with D uncertain. The CDR3 is made up of 11 amino acids. V lost 6 bases and J lost 6, with 8 bases in between. Germline values: CDR1 SEHNR, CDR2 FQNEAQ (reference sequence). DNA for the CDR3: TGTGCCAGCAGTCGGACGGATGGCTACACCTTC. Translated, it gives CASSRTDGYTF.

The rearrangement links TRBV29-1 to TRBJ1-2; 7 bases are a match to TRBD1. CDR3 size: 14 residues. Trimming cost V 6 bases and J 4 bases; bases outside gene matches: 11. Germline CDR1 and CDR2: SQVTM and ANQGSEA. The DNA for the CDR3 is TGCAGCGTCGCCCCGGGACAGAAGTTCTATGGCTACACCTTC. Translation: CSVAPGQKFYGYTF. The complete variable domain, with remaining parts taken from reference TRBV29-1 and TRBJ1-2, reads SAVISQKPSRDICQRGTSLTIQCQVDSQVTMMFWYRQQPGQSLTLIATANQGSEATYESGFVIDKFPISRPNLTFSTLTVSNMSPEDSSIYLCSVAPGQKFYGYTFGSGTRLTVV.

Comments on this clonotype: One end of the junction is discordant with germline, which a read error may explain. V gene TRBV12-3 or TRBV12-4 combines with J gene TRBJ2-7, with 10 bases identical to TRBD2. The CDR3 spans 13 residues. The CDR3 bases are TGTGCCAGCAGTCTAGCGGGAGTGGGCGAGCAGTACTTC. Translating it yields CASSLAGVGEQYF.

The chain combines TRBV7-9 with TRBJ2-7, with D hard to call. Trimming stripped 4 bases from V and 5 bases from J, with 18 bases between. This CDR3 is 15 amino acids long. Germline loops: CDR1 SEHNR, CDR2 FQNEAQ (reference sequence). CDR3 sequence: CASSSGPETADEQYF. DNA of the CDR3: TGTGCCAGCAGCTCCGGCCCCGAGACGGCGGACGAGCAGTACTTC. Full variable domain (remainder filled in from reference TRBV7-9 and TRBJ2-7): DTGVSQNPRHKITKRGQNVTFRCDPISEHNRLYWYRQTLGQGPEFLTYFQNEAQLEKSRLLSDRFSAERPKGSFSTLEIQRTEQGDSAMYLCASSSGPETADEQYFGPGTRLTVT.

The chain carries TRBV9 and TRBJ1-2, with D unresolved. The CDR3 totals 14 residues. With 0 bases removed from V and 10 bases from J, the gap between germline ends came to 16 bases. Germline values: CDR1 SGDLS, CDR2 YYNGEE. The CDR3 sequence is CASSVGVIGTDYTF. As DNA, the CDR3 is TGTGCCAGCAGCGTAGGGGTGATCGGTACTGACTACACCTTC.

The rearrangement links TRBV6-1 to TRBJ1-2, with 8 bases aligning to TRBD1. The CDR3 covers 16 residues. CDR1 and CDR2 (germline): MNHNS, SASEGT. V shed 0 bases and J 0 bases; nucleotides not matched to a gene: 3. CDR3 bases: TGTGCCAGCAGTGAAGCAAGGACAGGGACTAACTATGGCTACACCTTC. Protein sequence: CASSEARTGTNYGYTF.

The chain recombines TRBV7-8 with TRBJ2-2; 11 bases line up with TRBD1. Unmatched junction bases numbered 6, after V lost 5 bases and J lost 7 bases. The CDR3 has 15 amino acids. Germline CDR1 reads SGHVS; CDR2 reads FQNEAQ. The CDR3 coding sequence is TGTGCCAGCAGCCCAGGACAGGGGGCCTACGGGGAGCTGTTTTTT. Protein product: CASSPGQGAYGELFF.

This clonotype was seen a handful of times. V is TRBV3-1 and J is TRBJ2-1, with 8 nucleotides matching TRBD2. CDR3 length: 13 residues. Germline V gene data show CDR1 as LGHDT and CDR2 as YNNKEL (reference sequence). V lost 1 base, J lost 10 bases, and 3 bases stayed unmatched. For the CDR3, the DNA is TGTGCCAGCAGCCAAGTTAGCGGGAACGAGCAGTTCTTC. Translation: CASSQVSGNEQFF.

The CDR3 sequence is CASSSQVYTEAFF. The CDR3 region has the DNA TGTGCCAGCAGTTCCCAGGTCTACACTGAAGCTTTCTTT. The V and J genes are TRBV6-5 and TRBJ1-1; D is undetermined. Per germline, CDR1 MNHEY and CDR2 SVGAGI. The CDR3 is made up of 13 amino acids. Trimming removed 4 bases at V and 3 bases at J, with 9 bases between.

The chain couples TRBV30 to TRBJ1-1; D is unresolved. Germline CDR1 reads GTSNPN; CDR2 reads SVGIG (reference sequence). V was trimmed by 3 bases and J by 4 bases, leaving 9 bases between them. CDR3 size: 12 residues. The DNA for the CDR3 is TGTGCCTGGAGGGGAGCGGGCACTGAAGCTTTCTTT. It yields the protein CAWRGAGTEAFF.

The CDR3 loop reads CASSRREGRQETQYF. The CDR3 DNA follows: TGTGCCAGTAGTCGGCGGGAGGGGAGACAAGAGACCCAGTACTTC. V is TRBV19 and J is TRBJ2-5; TRBD2 matches 9 bases. CDR1 and CDR2 from the germline V gene are LNHDA and SQIVND (reference sequence). There are 15 residues in the CDR3. V gave up 5 bases and J gave up 2 bases; unmatched junction bases: 6.

The chain employs TRBV6-1 and TRBJ1-5; D possibly corresponds to TRBD1 (6 bases). This CDR3 has 16 amino acids. The germline V gene has CDR1 MNHNS and CDR2 SASEGT. Trimming took 3 bases from V and 4 from J, leaving 16 bases between them. Here the CDR3 reads CASSDGTPGANQPQHF. CDR3 coding DNA: TGTGCCAGCAGTGACGGGACCCCAGGGGCAAATCAGCCCCAGCATTTT.

This rearrangement joins TRBV11-2 to TRBJ2-7; D is uncertain. Germline-derived CDR1 and CDR2 are SGHAT and FQNNGV. The CDR3 length is 15 residues. Trimming cost V 1 base and J 0 bases, with 10 bases left between them. CDR3 sequence: CASSLVGESSYEQYF. As DNA, the CDR3 is TGTGCCAGCAGCTTAGTAGGAGAAAGCTCCTACGAGCAGTACTTC.

The chain carries TRBV27 and TRBJ2-3; D call uncertain. With 8 bases removed from V and 4 bases from J, the gap between germline ends came to 16 bases. Germline V CDR1 and CDR2: MNHEY, SMNVEV (reference sequence). This CDR3 spans 14 amino acids. CDR3 DNA: TGTGCCAGCTGGGCCTCGCCGATGCCAGATACGCAGTATTTT. Translating gives CASWASPMPDTQYF.

For the CDR3, the DNA is TGTGCCAGCAGCTTAGCTCGTACCTTGGCGGGGGGTGTCTACGAGCAGTACTTC. Its protein product is CASSLARTLAGGVYEQYF. The chain uses TRBV7-2 and TRBJ2-7; 8 bases are shared with TRBD2. After removal of 0 bases from V and 3 bases from J, the junction contained 13 bases not matched to a gene. Germline assignment: CDR1 SGHTA and CDR2 FQGNSA. This CDR3 has 18 residues.

This chain connects TRBV4-2 to TRBJ2-5, with 7 nucleotides matching TRBD2. J was trimmed by 0 bases and V by 2 bases; bases with no gene match: 3. The CDR3 spans 15 residues. Germline lookup yields CDR1 LGHNA and CDR2 YNFKEQ. This CDR3 is CASSQTTSDQETQYF. The CDR3 region has the DNA TGTGCCAGCAGCCAAACCACTAGCGACCAAGAGACCCAGTACTTC.

This sequence joins TRBV14 and TRBJ1-2; D is unresolved. CDR1 is SGHDN, CDR2 FVKESK, per germline. V was pared by 0 bases and J by 4 bases, with 15 bases between. There are 16 residues in the CDR3. The CDR3 loop is CASSQEGPRSLYGYTF. The DNA for the CDR3 is TGTGCCAGCAGCCAAGAGGGCCCCCGCAGCCTCTATGGCTACACCTTC. Full variable domain (rest looked up from reference TRBV14 and TRBJ1-2): EAGVTQFPSHSVIEKGQTVTLRCDPISGHDNLYWYRRVMGKEIKFLLHFVKESKQDESGMPNNRFLAERTGGTYSTLKVQPAELEDSGVYFCASSQEGPRSLYGYTFGSGTRLTVV.

The chain combines TRBV29-1 with TRBJ2-2; TRBD1 matches 7 bases. In germline, CDR1 is SQVTM, CDR2 ANQGSEA. The length of the CDR3 is 13 residues. The V segment lost 2 bases and the J segment 3 bases; nucleotides outside the gene matches: 0. CDR3 sequence (DNA): TGCAGCGTTGAACAGGGGGACACCGGGGAGCTGTTTTTT. Translation gives CSVEQGDTGELFF.